The clone carrying this T cell receptor beta chain has only a few counts. Its antigen is unidentified. This sample was included in a study of identical twins. Through template switching, a universal primer site was introduced, and the cDNA contained unique molecular identifiers. Via MiXCR, TCRdb re-called the 5' RACE reads, giving one row per CDR3 protein. The sample includes some 600,000 distinct CDR3 sequences, under 8.5% of them seen just once. The study, taken as a whole, reports: There was an excess of low generation probability in the out-of-frame alpha sequences that twins shared. Twin pairs had excess sharing that was weaker in beta out-of-frame sequences.

Germline CDR1 SGHRS, CDR2 YFSETQ. There are 14 residues in the CDR3. V was clipped by 4 bases and J by 10 bases, with 18 bases between them. These same records also appear under a second study, on yellow fever vaccine responses in identical twins.

The chain uses TRBV5-1 and TRBJ2-1; tentative D call: TRBD2 (5 bases). The receptor was derived from a woman younger than 35 in good health. Material: PBMCs. This chain's CDR3 is CASSLDSSSLEQFF. DNA of the CDR3: TGCGCCAGCAGCCTGGATTCTAGCAGTCTCGAGCAGTTCTTC.